This T cell receptor (beta chain) is drawn from a study of T-cell reconstitution after alpha-beta-depleted transplantation in children. The J segment lost 2 bases and the V segment lost 7 bases, leaving 5 bases of the junction unmatched. The CDR3 runs 12 residues. Germline V CDR1 and CDR2: SQVTM, ANQGSEA. A library of TCRbeta sequences, prepared with unique molecular identifiers, was generated. TCRdb redid the calling of the PCR reads with MiXCR, one entry per CDR3 protein. The table has 250,000 to 350,000 distinct CDR3 sequences, 9.9% seen once; the top ten hold roughly a tenth. This clonotype was seen ten or more times.

The sequence was obtained from a human donor who donated a stem cell graft to a child with SCID. The chain uses TRBV29-1 and TRBJ2-7; 7 nucleotides match TRBD1. Here the sequenced sample was PBMCs from the stem cell graft donor, taken from the stem cell graft. The CDR3 spells CSARDRAYEQYF. CDR3 in DNA: TGCAGCGCGAGAGACAGGGCCTACGAGCAGTACTTC.